Presented here are 32 T cell receptor beta chains from one specimen sequenced in a study of response to subunit inactivated influenza vaccine. One entry per CDR3 protein results from TCRdb running MiXCR on the RT-PCR reads. Of 630,000 or so distinct CDR3 sequences in the sample, around 14% were seen once. Sequences were derived from PBMCs from blood, sampled 12 days after vaccination. The source of these receptors is a man between 50 and 59 years old who received an inactivated influenza vaccine.

The chain recombines TRBV4-1 with TRBJ2-7; tentatively, D is TRBD1 (5 bases). The CDR3 runs 15 residues. V lost 0 bases and J lost 4, with 13 bases in between. In germline, CDR1 is MGHRA, CDR2 YSYEKL. The CDR3 nucleotides are TGCGCCAGCAGCCAAGATACCAGGGTGGTGTACGAGCAGTACTTC. Residues: CASSQDTRVVYEQYF.

This clonotype was seen a single time. V is TRBV5-6 and J is TRBJ2-5; 7 positions agree with TRBD2. The V gene's germline CDR1 is SGHDT and CDR2 YYEEEE. Unmatched junction bases numbered 13, after V lost 1 base and J lost 4 bases. The CDR3 has 17 residues. This CDR3 is CASSLRRWGGSGETQYF. In nucleotides, the CDR3 is TGTGCCAGCAGCTTGAGGCGTTGGGGCGGGAGTGGAGAGACCCAGTACTTC.

This clonotype has a handful of counts. This chain joins TRBV12-3 or TRBV12-4 and TRBJ1-4; D is undetermined. Trimming stripped 6 bases from V and 4 bases from J, with 12 bases between. The CDR3 consists of 14 residues. The CDR3 nucleotides read TGTGCCAGCAGACCCGTCGGGTATAATGAAAAACTGTTTTTT. Its translation: CASRPVGYNEKLFF.

This clonotype was recorded a few times. The chain is built from TRBV18 and TRBJ1-5; possibly TRBD1 for D (5 bases). CDR3 length: 14 amino acids. V was shortened by 2 bases and J by 7 bases, with 12 bases between the two germline ends. In germline, CDR1 is KGHSH, CDR2 LQKENI. The CDR3 sequence: CASSPTRARQPQHF. The DNA of the CDR3 is TGTGCCAGCTCACCAACCAGGGCCAGGCAGCCCCAGCATTTT. Based on the CDR3 plus reference TRBV18 and TRBJ1-5, the full variable domain is NAGVMQNPRHLVRRRGQEARLRCSPMKGHSHVYWYRQLPEEGLKFMVYLQKENIIDESGMPKERFSAEFPKEGPSILRIQQVVRGDSAAYFCASSPTRARQPQHFGDGTRLSIL.

This clonotype was observed many times. The chain links TRBV12-3 or TRBV12-4 to TRBJ2-1; D is unresolved. The CDR3 contains 13 residues. The germline V and J ends were trimmed by 5 bases and 10 bases, with 15 bases remaining between them. The CDR3: CASSRPDINEQFF. The CDR3 nucleotides are TGTGCCAGCAGTCGCCCCGACATTAACGAGCAGTTCTTC.

This chain connects TRBV25-1 to TRBJ2-5, with D possibly being TRBD1 (6 bases). Per germline, CDR1 MGHDK and CDR2 SYGVNS. CDR3 length: 14 residues. Trimming took off 2 bases at V and 1 base at J, with 8 bases between the two ends. The CDR3 nucleotides read TGTGCCAGCAGTGAACTGGGGGCCCAAGAGACCCAGTACTTC. The encoded protein is CASSELGAQETQYF.

The chain carries TRBV5-5 and TRBJ1-2; D gene uncertain. The CDR3 is made up of 15 amino acids. Looked up from germline, CDR1 is SGHKS and CDR2 is YYEKEE (reference sequence). V was shortened by 3 bases and J by 2 bases, with 14 bases between the two germline ends. The CDR3 loop is CASSSMLVENYGYTF. In nucleotides, the CDR3 is TGTGCCAGCAGCTCTATGTTGGTGGAAAACTATGGCTACACCTTC.

This clonotype was picked up a small number of times. The V call is TRBV2, the J call TRBJ1-6, with D uncertain. The CDR3 totals 13 residues. Trimming shortened V by 5 bases and J by 9 bases, and 11 bases separated the two germline ends. The germline V gene encodes CDR1 SNHLY and CDR2 FYNNEI. As DNA, the CDR3 is TGTGCCAGCAGTCCTACCGGAAGTTCACCCCTCCACTTT. Translation gives CASSPTGSSPLHF.

V gene TRBV27 combines with J gene TRBJ2-2; TRBD2 might be the D (6 bases). Trimming took 3 bases from V and 4 from J, leaving 12 bases between them. This CDR3 is built from 15 residues. CDR1 MNHEY and CDR2 SMNVEV come from the germline V gene (reference sequence). As DNA, the CDR3 is TGTGCCAGCAGTTTGGAGGGAGGATTCACCGGGGAGCTGTTTTTT. Protein: CASSLEGGFTGELFF.

This chain joins TRBV4-3 and TRBJ1-6; D gene unclear. Germline lookup yields CDR1 LGHNA and CDR2 YSLEER. Trimming cost V 1 base and J 0 bases, with 10 bases left between them. This CDR3 is built from 17 residues. CDR3 loop: CASSQAPEPSYNSPLHF. CDR3 DNA: TGCGCCAGCAGCCAAGCACCGGAGCCCTCCTATAATTCACCCCTCCACTTT.

This chain connects TRBV27 to TRBJ2-7; D is ambiguous. Per the germline V gene, CDR1 is MNHEY and CDR2 is SMNVEV (reference sequence). The CDR3 is made up of 14 amino acids. V lost 8 bases, J lost 3 bases, and 17 bases lay in between. In DNA form, the CDR3 reads TGTGCCAGCCGGGCGCAGGCAGGCGACTACGAGCAGTACTTC. It translates to CASRAQAGDYEQYF.

The sample holds one count of this clonotype. The rearrangement joins TRBV12-3 or TRBV12-4 to TRBJ2-3; TRBD2 might be the D (7 bases). The CDR3 loop spans 16 amino acids. V lost 2 bases and J 1 base, leaving 13 bases between the germline ends. In nucleotides, the CDR3 is TGTGCCAGCAGTTTAAGGGGGGGGGCTCGCACAGATACGCAGTATTTT. Translated: CASSLRGGARTDTQYF.

This clonotype was found a few times. J is TRBJ2-7 and V is TRBV20-1; D not certain. The CDR3 is 12 amino acids. The germline CDR1 and CDR2 sequences are DFQATT and SNEGSKA (reference sequence). V shed 0 bases and J shed 2 bases, with 5 bases lying between them. CDR3 sequence reads: CSARDYTYEQYF. CDR3 DNA: TGCAGTGCTAGAGATTACACCTACGAGCAGTACTTC.

The chain uses TRBV5-1 and TRBJ2-1; 9 nucleotides agree with TRBD2. The V gene end was trimmed by 0 bases and the J gene end by 7 bases; junction bases not matched to a gene: 8. The germline V gene has CDR1 SGHRS and CDR2 YFSETQ. This CDR3 is 16 amino acids long. CDR3 amino acids: CASSLDGGRAGNEQFF. DNA for the CDR3: TGCGCCAGCAGCTTGGATGGCGGGAGGGCTGGGAATGAGCAGTTCTTC.

This clonotype occurred a few times. Here the CDR3 reads CASSSAGTGVNEQYF. Here the CDR3 DNA reads TGTGCCAGCAGTTCCGCCGGGACAGGGGTAAACGAGCAGTACTTC. The chain joins TRBV6-5 to TRBJ2-7, with TRBD1 identical over 10 bases. V shed 4 bases, J shed 5 bases, and the junction held 8 bases outside the gene matches. Germline-derived CDR1 and CDR2 are MNHEY and SVGAGI. This CDR3 contains 15 residues.

There are many counts of this clonotype. The chain joins TRBV20-1 to TRBJ2-2; maybe TRBD2 (5 bases). V was shortened by 6 bases and J by 1 base, with 12 bases between the two germline ends. The CDR3 has 14 residues. Germline CDR1 is DFQATT and CDR2 is SNEGSKA (reference sequence). CDR3 loop: CSARGRGNTGELFF. The CDR3 coding sequence is TGCAGTGCCCGGGGTCGGGGGAACACCGGGGAGCTGTTTTTT.

This clonotype has more than one count but fewer than ten. The rearrangement uses TRBV12-3 or TRBV12-4 and TRBJ2-7; 10 bases are a match to TRBD2. Unmatched junction bases numbered 6, after V lost 3 bases and J lost 7 bases. This CDR3 region has 14 residues. As DNA, the CDR3 is TGTGCCAGCAGTTTTTGGGAGCGGGAGGGGGAGCAGTACTTC. This gives the protein CASSFWEREGEQYF.

V and J are TRBV6-1 and TRBJ2-3; no definite D call. The germline CDR1 and CDR2 sequences are MNHNS and SASEGT. V gave up 7 bases and J gave up 0 bases, with 14 bases separating them. This CDR3 is built from 15 residues. CDR3 nucleotide sequence: TGTGCCAGCACGAACGGAGTTTTGAGCACAGATACGCAGTATTTT. This translates into CASTNGVLSTDTQYF.

This clonotype was detected only a few times. V gene TRBV7-9 combines with J gene TRBJ2-1; perhaps TRBD2 as D (6 bases). The V end lost 5 bases, the J end lost 8 bases, and 16 bases lay between the germline ends. The V gene's germline CDR1 is SEHNR and CDR2 FQNEAQ (reference sequence). This CDR3 is built from 14 residues. The CDR3 region has the DNA TGTGCCAGCAGCCCCGGACTACTGTACCATGAGCAGTTCTTC. This codes for CASSPGLLYHEQFF.

This clonotype was detected a few times. The chain recombines TRBV6-2 or TRBV6-3 with TRBJ1-1; D gene ambiguous. The CDR3 has 13 residues. The V end was cut by 6 bases, the J end by 5 bases, with 13 bases between. Per germline, CDR1 MNHEY and CDR2 SVGEGT. CDR3 residues: CASRKIPETEAFF. For the CDR3, the DNA is TGTGCCAGCAGGAAAATACCCGAGACTGAAGCTTTCTTT.

The V gene is TRBV14, the J gene TRBJ2-7; 8 bases are shared with TRBD1. The ends lost 3 bases at V and 5 bases at J; junction bases unmatched: 6. CDR3 length: 14 residues. Germline V CDR1 and CDR2: SGHDN, FVKESK. CDR3 amino acids: CASSHLAGGDEQYF. The DNA of the CDR3 is TGTGCCAGCAGCCACCTAGCAGGGGGCGACGAGCAGTACTTC.

This chain connects TRBV12-3 or TRBV12-4 to TRBJ2-1; weak D call: TRBD1 (6 bases). V gave up 4 bases and J gave up 9 bases, with 22 bases separating them. The CDR3 length is 16 residues. CDR3 loop: CASSSPRGHFLSEQFF. The DNA for the CDR3 is TGTGCCAGCAGTTCCCCCAGGGGACATTTTTTAAGTGAGCAGTTCTTC.

The chain has TRBV20-1 and TRBJ2-3, with 8 bases fitting TRBD2. V lost 0 bases to trimming and J lost 2 bases; unmatched junction nucleotides: 7. Germline CDR1 and CDR2: DFQATT and SNEGSKA (reference sequence). This CDR3 region has 16 residues. The CDR3 here is CSARDGAGGHTDTQYF. CDR3 coding DNA: TGCAGTGCTAGAGATGGTGCGGGGGGTCACACAGATACGCAGTATTTT.

This clonotype was found a few times. This chain connects TRBV28 to TRBJ2-1, with 12 bases fitting TRBD2. Germline trimming cut 6 bases from V and 8 bases from J; bases unmatched to any gene: 8. The germline gives CDR1 MDHEN, CDR2 SYDVKM. This CDR3 comprises 15 residues. The CDR3, as DNA: TGTGCCAGCAGACCCCCTAGCGGGGGGGCCTATGAGCAGTTCTTC. Encoded protein: CASRPPSGGAYEQFF.

This clonotype was counted ten times or more. This chain connects TRBV11-2 to TRBJ2-2, with D tentatively TRBD2 (5 bases). CDR1 SGHAT and CDR2 FQNNGV come from the germline V gene. Deletions cut 4 bases from V and 7 bases from J, with 10 bases between. The CDR3 runs to 13 residues. CDR3 DNA: TGTGCCAGCAGCTCTAACCGGGGCGGGGAGCTGTTTTTT. This codes for CASSSNRGGELFF.

J is TRBJ2-5 and V is TRBV27, with 10 bases aligning to TRBD1. Germline lookup yields CDR1 MNHEY and CDR2 SMNVEV (reference sequence). This CDR3 is built from 15 residues. V gave up 5 bases and J gave up 1 base; unmatched junction bases: 4. CDR3 in amino acids: CASSPDRGSQETQYF. DNA for the CDR3: TGTGCCAGCAGTCCGGACAGGGGGTCCCAAGAGACCCAGTACTTC.

The chain is built from TRBV30 and TRBJ1-1; perhaps TRBD1 as D (6 bases). Trimming left V 2 bases short and J 1 base short, with 8 bases between. The CDR3 length is 13 residues. Looked up from germline, CDR1 is GTSNPN and CDR2 is SVGIG (reference sequence). CDR3 region: CAWSRTANTEAFF. CDR3 nucleotides: TGTGCCTGGAGTAGGACAGCGAACACTGAAGCTTTCTTT.

This chain joins TRBV7-2 and TRBJ2-3; 8 bases are a match to TRBD2. V gave up 1 base and J gave up 6 bases; unmatched junction bases: 9. The CDR3 extends over 16 amino acids. The V gene's germline CDR1 is SGHTA and CDR2 FQGNSA. This chain's CDR3 is CASSLDVGRALDTQYF. In nucleotides, the CDR3 is TGTGCCAGCAGCTTAGACGTCGGGAGGGCCCTGGATACGCAGTATTTT.

The J gene is TRBJ2-2, the V gene TRBV3-1; 7 nucleotides align to TRBD2. The germline V gene has CDR1 LGHDT and CDR2 YNNKEL (reference sequence). Germline trimming cut 1 base from V and 5 bases from J; bases unmatched to any gene: 7. The CDR3 has 16 residues. In DNA form, the CDR3 reads TGTGCCAGCAGCCAAGTGTGGGGGGGGAAGACCGGGGAGCTGTTTTTT. It translates to CASSQVWGGKTGELFF. Together with reference TRBV3-1 and TRBJ2-2, the CDR3 gives the full variable domain: DTAVSQTPKYLVTQMGNDKSIKCEQNLGHDTMYWYKQDSKKFLKIMFSYNNKELIINETVPNRFSPKSPDKAHLNLHINSLELGDSAVYFCASSQVWGGKTGELFFGEGSRLTVL.

This clonotype turned up a few times. This chain uses TRBV20-1 with TRBJ2-6; 11 nucleotides align to TRBD2. The CDR3 is 17 amino acids. Germline V gives CDR1 DFQATT, CDR2 SNEGSKA (reference sequence). Germline trimming cut 7 bases from V and 0 bases from J; bases unmatched to any gene: 8. CDR3 residues: CSVTPSGGLSGANVLTF. In nucleotides, the CDR3 is TGCAGTGTCACCCCTAGCGGGGGGCTCTCTGGGGCCAACGTCCTGACTTTC.

This clonotype was seen only a few times. The chain uses TRBV12-3 or TRBV12-4 and TRBJ2-2, with D uncertain. V was shortened by 1 base and J by 9 bases, with 9 bases between the two germline ends. The CDR3 extends over 13 amino acids. The CDR3 region is CASSLGGSRELFF. In nucleotides, the CDR3 is TGTGCCAGCAGTTTAGGGGGATCCCGGGAGCTGTTTTTT.

The V gene is TRBV7-8, the J gene TRBJ2-7; D is undetermined. Between the trimmed V and J ends, which lost 0 bases and 5 bases, there was a span of 11 bases. The CDR3 covers 14 residues. The germline CDR1 and CDR2 sequences are SGHVS and FQNEAQ. Here the CDR3 DNA reads TGTGCCAGCAGCTTAGCCCCTCTTTCCGACGAGCAGTACTTC. This sequence encodes CASSLAPLSDEQYF.